Described below is a single T cell receptor (beta chain) sequence and its context. Trimming pared 3 bases from V and 2 bases from J, leaving 12 bases between. This CDR3 is built from 15 residues. Looked up from germline, CDR1 is MGHDK and CDR2 is SYGVNS. The data originate from a study of CD8+ T cells in alopecia areata. Following RNA extraction, reverse transcription yielded cDNA that acted as the sequencing template. The repertoire was sequenced with immunoSEQ multiplex PCR; TCRdb's copy has only in-frame clones and lacks some. This sample has roughly 250,000 clones, with about two thirds found just once.

The V gene is TRBV25-1, the J gene TRBJ2-3; D perhaps matches TRBD2 (5 bases). The receptor's source is a human donor with alopecia areata. The specimen was CD4+ T cells sorted from blood, collected at week 0. CDR3 loop: CASSDAGAVTDTQYF. The CDR3 nucleotides are TGTGCCAGCAGTGACGCGGGTGCGGTCACAGATACGCAGTATTTT.